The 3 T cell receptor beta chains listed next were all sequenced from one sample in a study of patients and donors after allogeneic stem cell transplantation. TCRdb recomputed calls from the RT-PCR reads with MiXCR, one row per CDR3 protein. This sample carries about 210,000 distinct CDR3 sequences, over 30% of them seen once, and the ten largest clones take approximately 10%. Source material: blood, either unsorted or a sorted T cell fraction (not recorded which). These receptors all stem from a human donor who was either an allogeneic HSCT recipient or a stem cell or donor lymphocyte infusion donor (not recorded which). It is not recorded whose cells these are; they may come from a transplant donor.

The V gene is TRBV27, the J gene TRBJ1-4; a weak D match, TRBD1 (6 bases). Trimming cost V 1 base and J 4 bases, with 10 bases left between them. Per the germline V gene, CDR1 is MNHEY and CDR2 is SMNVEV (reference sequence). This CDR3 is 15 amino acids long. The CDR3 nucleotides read TGTGCCAGCAGTTTATGGGGGGCGCATAATGAAAAACTGTTTTTT. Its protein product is CASSLWGAHNEKLFF.

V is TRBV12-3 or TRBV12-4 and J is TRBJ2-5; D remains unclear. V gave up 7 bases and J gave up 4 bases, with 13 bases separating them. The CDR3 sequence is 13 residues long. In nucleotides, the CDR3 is TGTGCCAGCACTCTCTTTGGTATAGAGACCCAGTACTTC. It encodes CASTLFGIETQYF.

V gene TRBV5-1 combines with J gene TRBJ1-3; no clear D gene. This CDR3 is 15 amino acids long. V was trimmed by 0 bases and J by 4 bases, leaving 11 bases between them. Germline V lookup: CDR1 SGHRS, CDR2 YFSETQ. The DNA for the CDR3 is TGCGCCAGCAGCTTGGGGGGATCCTTCGGAAACACCATATATTTT. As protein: CASSLGGSFGNTIYF. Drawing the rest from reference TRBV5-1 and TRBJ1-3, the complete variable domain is KAGVTQTPRYLIKTRGQQVTLSCSPISGHRSVSWYQQTPGQGLQFLFEYFSETQRNKGNFPGRFSGRQFSNSRSEMNVSTLELGDSALYLCASSLGGSFGNTIYFGEGSWLTVV.